This passage covers 10 T cell receptor beta chains from one sample sequenced in a study of Graves' ophthalmopathy and Graves' hyperthyroidism. CDR3 regions of TCR beta were amplified from RNA transcripts. Second-round multiplex PCR came after first-round RT-PCR with HTBI primers. MiXCR, applied by TCRdb to the multiplex PCR reads, yields one record per CDR3 protein. The profile covers 500,000 to 700,000 distinct CDR3 sequences, with about 24% appearing a single time and approximately 7% taken by the ten largest. The sequencing sample was made of peripheral blood. These receptors all stem from a woman aged 18 to 35 with stable Graves' hyperthyroidism. Some clones in this sample may be carry-over from other donors' samples.

This clonotype was observed many times. The rearrangement uses TRBV7-2 and TRBJ2-7; D not certain. V was clipped by 5 bases and J by 3 bases, with 8 bases between them. The CDR3 loop spans 12 amino acids. The germline V gene has CDR1 SGHTA and CDR2 FQGNSA. For the CDR3, the DNA is TGTGCCAGCAGCACGATCTTCTACGAGCAGTACTTC. This encodes CASSTIFYEQYF.

As for this clonotype: It is likely a read error, because the conserved phenylalanine at the end of the CDR3 is missing. V is TRBV27 and J is TRBJ1-1; D remains unclear. CDR1 MNHEY and CDR2 SMNVEV come from the germline V gene (reference sequence). This CDR3 region has 13 residues. Trimming left V 3 bases short and J 1 base short, with 6 bases between. The CDR3 is CASSLSANTEAFY. In DNA, the CDR3 is TGTGCCAGCAGTTTGTCAGCGAACACTGAAGCTTTCTAT.

V usage is TRBV7-2 and J usage is TRBJ1-6; 8 bases are a match to TRBD1. The V and J ends lost 5 bases and 10 bases, in that order; junction bases with no gene match: 7. Germline V CDR1 and CDR2: SGHTA, FQGNSA. This CDR3 is built from 14 residues. This CDR3 reads CASSPDREGSPLHF. As DNA, the CDR3 is TGTGCCAGCAGCCCGGACAGGGAAGGATCACCCCTCCACTTT.

This clonotype has a count of ten or more. This rearrangement joins TRBV27 to TRBJ2-7; 9 nucleotides line up with TRBD2. This CDR3 is 12 amino acids long. CDR1 and CDR2 from the germline V gene are MNHEY and SMNVEV (reference sequence). V lost 6 bases and J lost 4; bases outside the gene matches: 1. CDR3 sequence: CASRTSGYEQYF. The CDR3 DNA is TGTGCCAGCAGAACTAGCGGGTACGAGCAGTACTTC.

This clonotype was observed many times. The chain joins TRBV12-5 to TRBJ2-7; D unclear. The CDR3 consists of 12 residues. CDR1 is LGHNT and CDR2 is FRNRAP in the germline V gene. V lost 2 bases and J 5 bases, leaving 7 bases between the germline ends. The CDR3 bases are TGTGCTAGTGGTTTGTTCGGAAACGAGCAGTACTTC. Translating it yields CASGLFGNEQYF.

This clonotype has ten or more counts. The gene calls are TRBV6-5 and TRBJ2-7; weak D call: TRBD1 (7 bases). The CDR3 totals 15 residues. Per the germline V gene, CDR1 is MNHEY and CDR2 is SVGAGI. The ends were cut back, 2 bases at V and 3 bases at J, with 14 bases in the middle. CDR3 loop: CASSYAQGGYYEQYF. CDR3 DNA sequence: TGTGCCAGCAGTTACGCCCAGGGGGGCTACTACGAGCAGTACTTC.

This clonotype has a count of ten or more. The J gene is TRBJ2-6, the V gene TRBV20-1, with D unresolved. Germline loops: CDR1 DFQATT, CDR2 SNEGSKA (reference sequence). This CDR3 region has 15 residues. Trimming took 1 base from V and 0 from J, leaving 7 bases between them. DNA of the CDR3: TGCAGTGCTAGAGTTCTATACTCTGGGGCCAACGTCCTGACTTTC. Translated, it gives CSARVLYSGANVLTF.

V is TRBV2 and J is TRBJ1-1; D is possibly TRBD1 (5 bases). The CDR3 consists of 11 residues. The germline gives CDR1 SNHLY, CDR2 FYNNEI. Trimming removed 5 bases from V and 9 bases from J, with 10 bases in between. The CDR3 DNA follows: TGTGCCAGCAGTTGGGACGCGCAAGCTTTCTTT. Amino acids: CASSWDAQAFF. The variable domain in full, with the rest retrieved from reference TRBV2 and TRBJ1-1, is EPEVTQTPSHQVTQMGQEVILRCVPISNHLYFYWYRQILGQKVEFLVSFYNNEISEKSEIFDDQFSVERPDGSNFTLKIRSTKLEDSAMYFCASSWDAQAFFGQGTRLTVV.

The V and J genes are TRBV5-1 and TRBJ1-1; D is ambiguous. This CDR3 region has 13 residues. Germline values: CDR1 SGHRS, CDR2 YFSETQ. V lost 6 bases to trimming and J lost 4 bases, with 13 bases between them. CDR3 sequence reads: CASTSSGSTEAFF. The DNA of the CDR3 is TGCGCCAGCACCTCGAGTGGTAGCACTGAAGCTTTCTTT.

V usage is TRBV4-1 and J usage is TRBJ2-7; 9 nucleotides align to TRBD2. This CDR3 is 15 amino acids long. The V gene end was trimmed by 1 base and the J gene end by 1 base; junction bases not matched to a gene: 2. Germline V gene lookup returns CDR1 MGHRA and CDR2 YSYEKL. CDR3 nucleotide sequence: TGCGCCAGCAGCCAAGGAGCGGGAGGTTCCTACGAGCAGTACTTC. This sequence encodes CASSQGAGGSYEQYF.